This note documents a single TCR beta chain sequence. Patients at the Seattle site were enrolled during active infection and followed longitudinally. The sample belongs to a study of blood T cell repertoires in COVID-19. Across the study: Material from acute and convalescent COVID-19 was sourced from the United States, Italy and Spain.

Sequenced by immunoSEQ multiplex PCR; TCRdb stores in-frame clones only, minus some. The sample contains about 160,000 clones, around 82% of which appear only once. Per germline, CDR1 SGHNT and CDR2 YYREEE (reference sequence). V was trimmed by 0 bases and J by 1 base, leaving 8 bases between them. This CDR3 region has 14 residues. The chain employs TRBV5-4 and TRBJ2-7, with D possibly matching TRBD1 (6 bases). The sample was peripheral blood. This TCR came from a woman between 35 and 50 years old with COVID-19, enrolled during active disease. The CDR3 region is CASSLVQGSYEQYF. The CDR3 region has the DNA TGTGCCAGCAGCTTGGTTCAGGGGTCCTACGAGCAGTACTTC. Variable domain in full (rest from reference TRBV5-4 and TRBJ2-7): ETGVTQSPTHLIKTRGQQVTLRCSSQSGHNTVSWYQQALGQGPQFIFQYYREEENGRGNFPPRFSGLQFPNYSSELNVNALELDDSALYLCASSLVQGSYEQYFGPGTRLTVT.